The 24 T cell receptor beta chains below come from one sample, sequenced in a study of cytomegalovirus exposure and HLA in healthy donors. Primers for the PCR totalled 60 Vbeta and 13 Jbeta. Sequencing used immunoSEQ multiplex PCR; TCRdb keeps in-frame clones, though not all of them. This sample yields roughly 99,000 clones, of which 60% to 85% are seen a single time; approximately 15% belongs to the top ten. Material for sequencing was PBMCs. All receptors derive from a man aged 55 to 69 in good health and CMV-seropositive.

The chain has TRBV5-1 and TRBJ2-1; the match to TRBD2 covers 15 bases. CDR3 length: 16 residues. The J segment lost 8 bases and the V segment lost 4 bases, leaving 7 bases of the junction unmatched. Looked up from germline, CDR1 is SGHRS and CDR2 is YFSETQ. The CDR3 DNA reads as TGCGCCAGCAGCCCGGGACTAGCGGGGGGCCGTGATGAGCAGTTCTTC. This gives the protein CASSPGLAGGRDEQFF.

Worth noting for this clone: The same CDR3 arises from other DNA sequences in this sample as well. In DNA form, the CDR3 reads TGTGCCAGCAGTGACGGGAAGAGGGCAGGTGGCTACACCTTC. Amino acid sequence: CASSDGKRAGGYTF. J is TRBJ1-2 and V is TRBV6-1; D is undetermined. CDR1 MNHNS and CDR2 SASEGT come from the germline V gene. V was pared by 3 bases and J by 7 bases, with 15 bases between. The CDR3 has 14 residues.

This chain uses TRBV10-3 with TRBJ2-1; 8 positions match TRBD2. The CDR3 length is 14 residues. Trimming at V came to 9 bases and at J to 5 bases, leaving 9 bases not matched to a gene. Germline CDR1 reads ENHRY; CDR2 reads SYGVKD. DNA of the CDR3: TGTGCCATTGCAGCGGGGGTCCTGGACAATGAGCAGTTCTTC. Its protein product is CAIAAGVLDNEQFF.

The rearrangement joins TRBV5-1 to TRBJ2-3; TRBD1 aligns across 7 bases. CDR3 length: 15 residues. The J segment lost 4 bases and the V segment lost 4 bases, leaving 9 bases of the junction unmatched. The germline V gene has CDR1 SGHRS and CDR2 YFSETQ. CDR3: CASSVGTVMPDTQYF. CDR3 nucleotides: TGCGCCAGCAGCGTCGGGACAGTTATGCCAGATACGCAGTATTTT.

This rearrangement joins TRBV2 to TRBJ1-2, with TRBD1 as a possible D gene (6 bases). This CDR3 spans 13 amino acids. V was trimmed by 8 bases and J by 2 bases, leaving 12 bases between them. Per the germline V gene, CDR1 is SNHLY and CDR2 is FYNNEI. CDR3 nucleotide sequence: TGTGCCAGCCCACAGGGTGTGAACTATGGCTACACCTTC. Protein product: CASPQGVNYGYTF.

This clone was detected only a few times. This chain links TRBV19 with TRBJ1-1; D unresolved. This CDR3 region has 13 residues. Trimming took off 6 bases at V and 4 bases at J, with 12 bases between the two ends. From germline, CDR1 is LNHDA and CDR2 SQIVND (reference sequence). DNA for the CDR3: TGTGCCAGTAGCCCTTCGGGAGTCACTGAAGCTTTCTTT. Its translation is CASSPSGVTEAFF.

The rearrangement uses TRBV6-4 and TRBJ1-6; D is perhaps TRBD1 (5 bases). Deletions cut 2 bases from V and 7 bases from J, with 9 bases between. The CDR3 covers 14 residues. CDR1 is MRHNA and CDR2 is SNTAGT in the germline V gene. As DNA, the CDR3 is TGTGCCAGCAGTGACGGGGCAGCCAATTCACCCCTCCACTTT. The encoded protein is CASSDGAANSPLHF.

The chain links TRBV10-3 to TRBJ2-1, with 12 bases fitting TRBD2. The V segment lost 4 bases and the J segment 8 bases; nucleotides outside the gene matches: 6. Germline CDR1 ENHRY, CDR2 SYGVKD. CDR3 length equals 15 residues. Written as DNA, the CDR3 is TGTGCCATCAGTGGATGGACTAGCGGGGTCGATGAGCAGTTCTTC. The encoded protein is CAISGWTSGVDEQFF.

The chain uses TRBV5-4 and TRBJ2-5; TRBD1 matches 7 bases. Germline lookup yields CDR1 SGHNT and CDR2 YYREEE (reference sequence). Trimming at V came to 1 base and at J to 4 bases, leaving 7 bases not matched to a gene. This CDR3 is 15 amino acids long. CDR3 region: CASSLTGALGETQYF. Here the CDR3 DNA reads TGTGCCAGCAGCTTGACAGGGGCTTTGGGAGAGACCCAGTACTTC.

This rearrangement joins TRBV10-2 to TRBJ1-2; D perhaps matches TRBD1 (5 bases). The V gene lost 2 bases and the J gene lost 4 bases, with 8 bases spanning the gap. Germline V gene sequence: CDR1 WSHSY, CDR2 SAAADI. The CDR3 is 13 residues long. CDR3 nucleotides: TGCGCCAGCAGTGAGGGGGCCCGCTATGGCTACACCTTC. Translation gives CASSEGARYGYTF.

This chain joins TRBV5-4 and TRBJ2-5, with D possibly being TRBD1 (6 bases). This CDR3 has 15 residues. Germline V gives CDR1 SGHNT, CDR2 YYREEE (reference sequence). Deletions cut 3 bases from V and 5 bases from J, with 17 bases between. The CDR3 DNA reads TGTGCCAGCAGCTCACGACAGGAGGCGATCGAGACCCAGTACTTC. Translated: CASSSRQEAIETQYF.

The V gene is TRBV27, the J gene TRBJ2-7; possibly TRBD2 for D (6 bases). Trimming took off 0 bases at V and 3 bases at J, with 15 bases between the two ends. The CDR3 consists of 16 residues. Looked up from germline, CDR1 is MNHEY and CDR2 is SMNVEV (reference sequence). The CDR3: CASSLSGLGGFYEQYF. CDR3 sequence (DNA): TGTGCCAGCAGTTTATCGGGGCTGGGAGGATTCTACGAGCAGTACTTC.

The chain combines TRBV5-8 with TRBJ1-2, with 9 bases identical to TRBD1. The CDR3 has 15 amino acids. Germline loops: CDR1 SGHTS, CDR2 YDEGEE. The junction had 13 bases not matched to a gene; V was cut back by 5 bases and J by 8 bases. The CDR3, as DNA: TGTGCCAGCAGATACTACACGGGACAGGGTGGCGGCTACACCTTC. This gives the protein CASRYYTGQGGGYTF.

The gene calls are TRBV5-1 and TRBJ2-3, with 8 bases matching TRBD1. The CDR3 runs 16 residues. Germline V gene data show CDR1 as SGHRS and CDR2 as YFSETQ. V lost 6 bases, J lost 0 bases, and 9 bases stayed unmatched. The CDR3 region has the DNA TGCGCCAGCACCAGGTCCCAGGGGGCAAGCACAGATACGCAGTATTTT. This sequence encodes CASTRSQGASTDTQYF.

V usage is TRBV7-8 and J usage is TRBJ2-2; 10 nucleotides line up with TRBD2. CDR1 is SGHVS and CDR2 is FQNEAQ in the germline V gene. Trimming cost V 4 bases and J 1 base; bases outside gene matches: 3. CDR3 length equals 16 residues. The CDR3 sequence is CASSSGLAVNTGELFF. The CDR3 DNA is TGTGCCAGCAGCTCCGGACTAGCGGTGAACACCGGGGAGCTGTTTTTT.

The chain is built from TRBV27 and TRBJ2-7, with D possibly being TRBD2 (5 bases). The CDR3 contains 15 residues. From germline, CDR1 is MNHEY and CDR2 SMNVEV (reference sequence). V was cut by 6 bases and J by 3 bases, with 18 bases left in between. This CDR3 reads CASSPPERTGYEQYF. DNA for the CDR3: TGTGCCAGCAGCCCTCCGGAGCGGACTGGCTACGAGCAGTACTTC.

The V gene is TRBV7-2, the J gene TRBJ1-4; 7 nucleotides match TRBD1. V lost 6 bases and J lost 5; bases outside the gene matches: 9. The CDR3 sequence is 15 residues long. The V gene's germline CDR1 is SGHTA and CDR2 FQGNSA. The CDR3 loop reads CASSPPGQLNEKLFF. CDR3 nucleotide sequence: TGTGCCAGCAGTCCACCGGGACAGTTAAATGAAAAACTGTTTTTT. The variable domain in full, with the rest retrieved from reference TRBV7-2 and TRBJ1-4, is GAGVSQSPSNKVTEKGKDVELRCDPISGHTALYWYRQSLGQGLEFLIYFQGNSAPDKSGLPSDRFSAERTGGSVSTLTIQRTQQEDSAVYLCASSPPGQLNEKLFFGSGTQLSVL.

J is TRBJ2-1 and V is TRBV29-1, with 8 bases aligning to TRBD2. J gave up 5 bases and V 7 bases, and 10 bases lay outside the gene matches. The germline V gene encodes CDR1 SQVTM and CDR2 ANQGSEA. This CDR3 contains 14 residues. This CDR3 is CSAPGLAGNNEQFF. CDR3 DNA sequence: TGCAGCGCCCCTGGGCTAGCGGGTAACAATGAGCAGTTCTTC.

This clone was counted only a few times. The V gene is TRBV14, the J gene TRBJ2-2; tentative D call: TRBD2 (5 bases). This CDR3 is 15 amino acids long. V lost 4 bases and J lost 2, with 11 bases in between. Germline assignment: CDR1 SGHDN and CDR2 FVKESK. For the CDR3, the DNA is TGTGCCAGCAGCCCCGTCGGGGATAACACCGGGGAGCTGTTTTTT. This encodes CASSPVGDNTGELFF.

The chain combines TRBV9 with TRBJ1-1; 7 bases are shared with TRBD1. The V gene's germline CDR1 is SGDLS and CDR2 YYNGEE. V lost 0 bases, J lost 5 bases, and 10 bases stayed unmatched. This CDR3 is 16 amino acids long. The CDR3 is CASSVAGEAGGTEAFF. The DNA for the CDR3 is TGTGCCAGCAGCGTAGCTGGGGAGGCAGGGGGAACTGAAGCTTTCTTT.

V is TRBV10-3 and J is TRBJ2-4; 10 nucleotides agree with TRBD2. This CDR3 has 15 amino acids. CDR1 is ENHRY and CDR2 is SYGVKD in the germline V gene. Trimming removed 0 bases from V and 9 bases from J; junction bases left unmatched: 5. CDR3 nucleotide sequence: TGTGCCATCAGTGAGTCCAGCGGGGGGGCGGGCATTCAGTACTTC. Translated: CAISESSGGAGIQYF.

The CDR3, as DNA: TGTGCCAGCAGCTTGAGACTAGCGGGGGGGCGGGAGACCCAGTACTTC. It specifies CASSLRLAGGRETQYF. The rearrangement links TRBV5-4 to TRBJ2-5; TRBD2 matches at 14 bases. V shed 1 base, J shed 5 bases, and the junction held 4 bases outside the gene matches. The CDR3 is 16 residues long. Per germline, CDR1 SGHNT and CDR2 YYREEE (reference sequence).

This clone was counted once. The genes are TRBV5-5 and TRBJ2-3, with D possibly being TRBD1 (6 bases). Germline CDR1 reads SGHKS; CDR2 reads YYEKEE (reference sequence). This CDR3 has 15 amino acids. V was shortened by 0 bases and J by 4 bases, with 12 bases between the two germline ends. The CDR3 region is CASSLGGRGSDTQYF. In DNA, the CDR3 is TGTGCCAGCAGCTTGGGGGGGCGAGGCTCAGATACGCAGTATTTT.

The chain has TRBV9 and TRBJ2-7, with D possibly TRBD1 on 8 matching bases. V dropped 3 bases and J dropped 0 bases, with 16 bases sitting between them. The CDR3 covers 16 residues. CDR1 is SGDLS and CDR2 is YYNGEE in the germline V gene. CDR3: CASSDGGDRSSYEQYF. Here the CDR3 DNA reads TGTGCCAGCAGCGATGGGGGGGACAGGAGCTCCTACGAGCAGTACTTC. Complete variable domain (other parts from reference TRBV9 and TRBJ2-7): DSGVTQTPKHLITATGQRVTLRCSPRSGDLSVYWYQQSLDQGLQFLIQYYNGEERAKGNILERFSAQQFPDLHSELNLSSLELGDSALYFCASSDGGDRSSYEQYFGPGTRLTVT.